These 22 T cell receptor beta chains originate from one sample sequenced in a study of shared clonotypes between healthy human individuals. Here immunoSEQ multiplex PCR was the method, and the copy in TCRdb shows in-frame clones only, minus some. This repertoire shows a few hundred thousand clones, approximately 96% found once; its top ten account for about 0.32%. The sample comprised memory CD8+ T cells sorted from blood. As to subset: CD45RO+ cells pooled with CCR7-negative TemRA cells. These receptors were taken from a man younger than 45 in good health.

This chain uses TRBV15 with TRBJ2-3, with 8 nucleotides matching TRBD2. This CDR3 spans 16 amino acids. CDR1 and CDR2 from the germline V gene are LNHNV and YYDKDF (reference sequence). The trim removed 0 bases at V and 1 base at J, leaving 3 bases unmatched. The CDR3 here is CATSRDLTSGTDTQYF. For the CDR3, the DNA is TGTGCCACCAGCAGAGATTTGACTAGCGGCACAGATACGCAGTATTTT.

V gene TRBV15 combines with J gene TRBJ2-2; 10 nucleotides align to TRBD2. The V segment lost 1 base and the J segment 1 base; nucleotides outside the gene matches: 0. This CDR3 has 16 amino acids. The germline CDR1 and CDR2 sequences are LNHNV and YYDKDF (reference sequence). The CDR3 sequence is CATSRGTSGNTGELFF. The CDR3 DNA reads as TGTGCCACCAGCAGAGGGACTAGCGGGAACACCGGGGAGCTGTTTTTT.

The chain has TRBV2 and TRBJ2-1; TRBD1 aligns across 7 bases. The CDR3 extends over 16 amino acids. The junction had 6 bases not matched to a gene; V was cut back by 2 bases and J by 2 bases. The germline V gene has CDR1 SNHLY and CDR2 FYNNEI. The DNA of the CDR3 is TGTGCCAGCAGTGAAACGGTGACAGGGCCCTACAATGAGCAGTTCTTC. It encodes CASSETVTGPYNEQFF.

J is TRBJ2-1 and V is TRBV7-8; 9 bases map to TRBD2. After removal of 4 bases from V and 7 bases from J, the junction contained 5 bases not matched to a gene. The CDR3 spans 14 residues. CDR1 and CDR2 from the germline V gene are SGHVS and FQNEAQ. CDR3 coding DNA: TGTGCCAGCAGCTGGGGACTAGCTCGGAATGAGCAGTTCTTC. Its protein product is CASSWGLARNEQFF.

V is TRBV7-2 and J is TRBJ2-5; TRBD2 agrees at 9 bases. In germline, CDR1 is SGHTA, CDR2 FQGNSA. J was trimmed by 4 bases and V by 1 base; bases with no gene match: 4. This CDR3 spans 15 amino acids. CDR3 nucleotide sequence: TGTGCCAGCAGCTTAGTGGGACTAGCCCTAGAGACCCAGTACTTC. Translated, it gives CASSLVGLALETQYF.

This chain connects TRBV18 to TRBJ2-3, with D hard to call. Trimming shortened V by 1 base and J by 6 bases, and 11 bases separated the two germline ends. From germline, CDR1 is KGHSH and CDR2 LQKENI. The CDR3 runs 14 residues. The CDR3 region has the DNA TGTGCCAGCTCACCACGGGCAGTGGGGGATACGCAGTATTTT. It is translated as CASSPRAVGDTQYF.

This clone occurred once. The V call is TRBV7-9, the J call TRBJ2-7, with 9 positions matching TRBD2. The V gene's germline CDR1 is SEHNR and CDR2 FQNEAQ (reference sequence). This CDR3 contains 13 residues. V shed 5 bases and J 5 bases; nucleotides not matched to a gene: 4. Here the CDR3 DNA reads TGTGCCAGCAGCGCCGGGACTAGCCACGAGCAGTACTTC. Protein sequence: CASSAGTSHEQYF. Based on the CDR3 plus reference TRBV7-9 and TRBJ2-7, the full variable domain is DTGVSQNPRHKITKRGQNVTFRCDPISEHNRLYWYRQTLGQGPEFLTYFQNEAQLEKSRLLSDRFSAERPKGSFSTLEIQRTEQGDSAMYLCASSAGTSHEQYFGPGTRLTVT.

V and J are TRBV15 and TRBJ2-3; 8 bases align to TRBD1. The CDR3 length is 17 residues. Germline lookup yields CDR1 LNHNV and CDR2 YYDKDF (reference sequence). Trimming cost V 1 base and J 3 bases; bases outside gene matches: 9. CDR3 sequence: CATSRGETGGPTDTQYF. The CDR3 DNA follows: TGTGCCACCAGCAGAGGCGAAACAGGGGGTCCGACAGATACGCAGTATTTT.

The V call is TRBV19, the J call TRBJ2-2, with 12 bases identical to TRBD2. Germline lookup yields CDR1 LNHDA and CDR2 SQIVND (reference sequence). V dropped 5 bases and J dropped 7; count of bases not matched to a gene: 5. The CDR3 is 15 amino acids. The CDR3 loop reads CASSVGLAGLGELFF. The CDR3 coding sequence is TGTGCCAGTAGTGTTGGACTAGCGGGACTCGGGGAGCTGTTTTTT.

The chain couples TRBV27 to TRBJ1-5; no firm D call. Germline loops: CDR1 MNHEY, CDR2 SMNVEV (reference sequence). V was trimmed by 3 bases and J by 0 bases, leaving 9 bases between them. The CDR3 sequence is 15 residues long. The CDR3 region has the DNA TGTGCCAGCAGTTTGGTCTGGGATAGCAATCAGCCCCAGCATTTT. This sequence encodes CASSLVWDSNQPQHF.

This sequence joins TRBV5-4 and TRBJ2-7, with 8 bases aligning to TRBD1. Looked up from germline, CDR1 is SGHNT and CDR2 is YYREEE (reference sequence). With V trimmed by 1 base and J by 2 bases, 2 bases remained unmatched. This CDR3 comprises 14 residues. The CDR3 sequence is CASSLSGGTYEQYF. The CDR3 DNA reads as TGTGCCAGCAGCTTGTCAGGGGGCACCTACGAGCAGTACTTC.

The chain carries TRBV9 and TRBJ2-3; TRBD2 matches at 8 bases. Trimming took 4 bases from V and 3 from J; bases not matched to a gene: 10. The germline V gene encodes CDR1 SGDLS and CDR2 YYNGEE. CDR3 length: 16 amino acids. The CDR3 is CASSPEGSGATDTQYF. CDR3 DNA: TGTGCCAGCAGCCCCGAAGGTAGCGGGGCTACAGATACGCAGTATTTT.

The chain recombines TRBV7-9 with TRBJ2-1, with a weak D call TRBD2 (6 bases). V lost 5 bases to trimming and J lost 4 bases, with 12 bases between them. Germline values: CDR1 SEHNR, CDR2 FQNEAQ (reference sequence). The CDR3 is 14 residues long. The DNA of the CDR3 is TGTGCCAGCAGCCCACGGGAGTTGTACAATGAGCAGTTCTTC. This encodes CASSPRELYNEQFF.

V is TRBV4-1 and J is TRBJ2-7, with TRBD2 matching over 7 bases. V lost 2 bases to trimming and J lost 4 bases; unmatched junction nucleotides: 8. CDR1 is MGHRA, CDR2 YSYEKL, per germline. This CDR3 spans 15 amino acids. The CDR3 coding sequence is TGCGCCAGCAGCCAATTCCGTGGACTAGGTTACGAGCAGTACTTC. Translated, it gives CASSQFRGLGYEQYF.

Details on this clone: Within the sample, other DNA sequences also encode this same CDR3. The CDR3 is CSAREYYEQYF. The CDR3 DNA reads as TGCAGTGCTAGAGAATACTACGAGCAGTACTTC. The chain has TRBV20-1 and TRBJ2-7; unclear D gene. Trimming left V 0 bases short and J 3 bases short, with 3 bases between. Germline CDR1 reads DFQATT; CDR2 reads SNEGSKA (reference sequence). The CDR3 has 11 residues.

The chain combines TRBV6-6 with TRBJ2-5; tentatively, D is TRBD2 (6 bases). Looked up from germline, CDR1 is MNHNY and CDR2 is SVGAGI (reference sequence). This CDR3 has 16 residues. V lost 6 bases and J lost 5, with 22 bases in between. This CDR3 is CASRRGSGWDVETQYF. The CDR3 nucleotides read TGTGCCAGCAGAAGAGGGAGCGGGTGGGATGTTGAGACCCAGTACTTC.

V gene TRBV6-1 combines with J gene TRBJ2-1; possibly TRBD2 for D (6 bases). The germline gives CDR1 MNHNS, CDR2 SASEGT. Trimming took off 8 bases at V and 3 bases at J, with 11 bases between the two ends. The CDR3 runs to 13 residues. The CDR3 sequence is CASQLDYYNEQFF. The CDR3 DNA follows: TGTGCCAGCCAACTGGACTACTACAATGAGCAGTTCTTC.

V gene TRBV30 combines with J gene TRBJ1-2; the D is unclear. The CDR3 is made up of 13 amino acids. Germline lookup yields CDR1 GTSNPN and CDR2 SVGIG (reference sequence). Trimming removed 0 bases at V and 3 bases at J, with 8 bases between. The CDR3 sequence: CAWSVLGDYGYTF. The CDR3 nucleotides are TGTGCCTGGAGTGTACTCGGGGACTATGGCTACACCTTC. Drawing the rest from reference TRBV30 and TRBJ1-2, the complete variable domain is SQTIHQWPATLVQPVGSPLSLECTVEGTSNPNLYWYRQAAGRGLQLLFYSVGIGQISSEVPQNLSASRPQDRQFILSSKKLLLSDSGFYLCAWSVLGDYGYTFGSGTRLTVV.

The chain couples TRBV7-8 to TRBJ1-5, with D perhaps matching TRBD1 (5 bases). This CDR3 has 15 amino acids. Trimming shortened V by 1 base and J by 4 bases, and 11 bases separated the two germline ends. CDR1 and CDR2 (germline): SGHVS, FQNEAQ. The CDR3 nucleotides are TGTGCCAGCAGCTTAGTCGGACAAGGGAATCAGCCCCAGCATTTT. Translating gives CASSLVGQGNQPQHF.

The chain joins TRBV6-6 to TRBJ2-1; 10 bases fit TRBD2. V was pared by 2 bases and J by 4 bases, with 2 bases of the junction left unmatched. This CDR3 region has 15 residues. Looked up from germline, CDR1 is MNHNY and CDR2 is SVGAGI (reference sequence). The CDR3, as DNA: TGTGCCAGCAGTTACCTAGCGGGAGAATACAATGAGCAGTTCTTC. Protein: CASSYLAGEYNEQFF.

The chain carries TRBV5-1 and TRBJ1-1; no clear D gene. Trimming stripped 6 bases from V and 4 bases from J, with 16 bases between. The CDR3 is 14 residues long. Germline V CDR1 and CDR2: SGHRS, YFSETQ. CDR3 loop: CASKWRAPGTEAFF. Here the CDR3 DNA reads TGCGCCAGCAAATGGAGGGCGCCGGGCACTGAAGCTTTCTTT.

V usage is TRBV29-1 and J usage is TRBJ2-7; unclear D gene. This CDR3 region has 13 residues. The V and J ends lost 6 bases and 0 bases respectively, with 12 bases between them. Germline V CDR1 and CDR2: SQVTM, ANQGSEA. In DNA, the CDR3 is TGCAGCGTCAATAAGAAGGGCTCCTACGAGCAGTACTTC. Translation gives CSVNKKGSYEQYF.